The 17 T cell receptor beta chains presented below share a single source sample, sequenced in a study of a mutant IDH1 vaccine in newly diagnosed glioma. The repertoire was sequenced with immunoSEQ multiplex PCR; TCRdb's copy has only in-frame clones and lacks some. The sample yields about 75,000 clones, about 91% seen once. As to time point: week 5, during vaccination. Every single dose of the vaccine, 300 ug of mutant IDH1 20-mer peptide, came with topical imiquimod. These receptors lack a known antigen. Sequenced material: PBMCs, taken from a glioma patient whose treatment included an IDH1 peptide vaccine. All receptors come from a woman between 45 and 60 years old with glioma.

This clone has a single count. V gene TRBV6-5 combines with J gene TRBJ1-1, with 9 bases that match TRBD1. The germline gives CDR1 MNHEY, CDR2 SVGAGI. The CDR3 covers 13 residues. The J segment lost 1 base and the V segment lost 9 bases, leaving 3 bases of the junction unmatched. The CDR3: CASKGQGNTEAFF. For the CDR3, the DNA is TGTGCCAGTAAGGGACAGGGGAACACTGAAGCTTTCTTT.

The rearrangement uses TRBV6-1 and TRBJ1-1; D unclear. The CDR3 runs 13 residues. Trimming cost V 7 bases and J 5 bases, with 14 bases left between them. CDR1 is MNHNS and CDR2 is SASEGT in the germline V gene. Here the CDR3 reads CASTLNLGTEAFF. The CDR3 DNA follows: TGTGCCAGCACCTTGAACTTGGGTACTGAAGCTTTCTTT.

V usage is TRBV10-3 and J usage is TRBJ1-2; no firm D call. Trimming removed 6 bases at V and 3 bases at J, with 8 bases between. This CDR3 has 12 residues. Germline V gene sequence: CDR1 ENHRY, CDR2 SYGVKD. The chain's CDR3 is CAISSSYYGYTF. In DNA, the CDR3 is TGTGCCATCAGCAGCTCTTACTATGGCTACACCTTC.

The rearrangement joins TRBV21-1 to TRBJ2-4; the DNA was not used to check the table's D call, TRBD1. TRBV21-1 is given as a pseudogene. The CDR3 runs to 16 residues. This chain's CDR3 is CASLTRDRVFKNIQYF. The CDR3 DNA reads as TGTGCCAGCCTCACCCGGGACAGGGTTTTTAAAAACATTCAGTACTTC.

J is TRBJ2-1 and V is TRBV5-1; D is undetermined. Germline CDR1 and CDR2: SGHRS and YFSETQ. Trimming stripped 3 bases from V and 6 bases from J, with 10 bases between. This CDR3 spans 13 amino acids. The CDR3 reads CASSSRVSNEQFF. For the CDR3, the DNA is TGCGCCAGCAGCTCTCGCGTGTCCAATGAGCAGTTCTTC. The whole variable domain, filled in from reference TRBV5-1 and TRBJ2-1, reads KAGVTQTPRYLIKTRGQQVTLSCSPISGHRSVSWYQQTPGQGLQFLFEYFSETQRNKGNFPGRFSGRQFSNSRSEMNVSTLELGDSALYLCASSSRVSNEQFFGPGTRLTVL.

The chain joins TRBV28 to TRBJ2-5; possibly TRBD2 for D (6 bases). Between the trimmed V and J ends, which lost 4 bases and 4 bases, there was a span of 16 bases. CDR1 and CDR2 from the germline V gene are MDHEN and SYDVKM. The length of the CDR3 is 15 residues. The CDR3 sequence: CASSSPRGSGETQYF. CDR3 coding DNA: TGTGCCAGCAGTTCTCCTAGGGGTAGCGGAGAGACCCAGTACTTC. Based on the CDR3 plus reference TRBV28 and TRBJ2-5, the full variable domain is DVKVTQSSRYLVKRTGEKVFLECVQDMDHENMFWYRQDPGLGLRLIYFSYDVKMKEKGDIPEGYSVSREKKERFSLILESASTNQTSMYLCASSSPRGSGETQYFGPGTRLLVL.

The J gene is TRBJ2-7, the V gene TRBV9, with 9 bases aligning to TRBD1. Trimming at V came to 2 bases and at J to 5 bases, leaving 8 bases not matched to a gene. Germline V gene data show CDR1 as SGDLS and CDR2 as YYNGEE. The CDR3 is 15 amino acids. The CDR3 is CASSVSGTGLDEQYF. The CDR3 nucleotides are TGTGCCAGCAGCGTGTCCGGGACAGGGCTAGACGAGCAGTACTTC. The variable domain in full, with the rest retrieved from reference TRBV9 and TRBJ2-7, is DSGVTQTPKHLITATGQRVTLRCSPRSGDLSVYWYQQSLDQGLQFLIQYYNGEERAKGNILERFSAQQFPDLHSELNLSSLELGDSALYFCASSVSGTGLDEQYFGPGTRLTVT.

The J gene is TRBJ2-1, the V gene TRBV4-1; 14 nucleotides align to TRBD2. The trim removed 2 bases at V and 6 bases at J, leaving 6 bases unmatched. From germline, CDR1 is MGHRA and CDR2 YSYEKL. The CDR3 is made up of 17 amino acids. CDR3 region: CASSQMTSGRAPNEQFF. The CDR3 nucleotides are TGCGCCAGCAGCCAAATGACTAGCGGGAGGGCCCCCAATGAGCAGTTCTTC.

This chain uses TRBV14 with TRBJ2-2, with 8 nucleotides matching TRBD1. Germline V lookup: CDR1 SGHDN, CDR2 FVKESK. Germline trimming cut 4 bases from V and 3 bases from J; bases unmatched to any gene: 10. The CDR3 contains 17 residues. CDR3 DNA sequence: TGTGCCAGCAGCCGCCGGGACAGGTGGACCGACACCGGGGAGCTGTTTTTT. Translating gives CASSRRDRWTDTGELFF.

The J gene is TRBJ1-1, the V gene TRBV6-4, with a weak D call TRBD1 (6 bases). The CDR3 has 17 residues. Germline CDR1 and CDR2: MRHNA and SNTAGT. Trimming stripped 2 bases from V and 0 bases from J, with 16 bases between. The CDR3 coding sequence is TGTGCCAGCAGTGACGGGGGGGACACTTACCTGAACACTGAAGCTTTCTTT. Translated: CASSDGGDTYLNTEAFF.

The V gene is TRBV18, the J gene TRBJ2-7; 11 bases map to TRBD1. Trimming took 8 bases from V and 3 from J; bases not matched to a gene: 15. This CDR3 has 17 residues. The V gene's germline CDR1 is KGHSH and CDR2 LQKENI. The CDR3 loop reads CASEVFLWTGGYYEQYF. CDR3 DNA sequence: TGTGCCAGCGAGGTCTTCCTCTGGACAGGGGGCTACTACGAGCAGTACTTC.

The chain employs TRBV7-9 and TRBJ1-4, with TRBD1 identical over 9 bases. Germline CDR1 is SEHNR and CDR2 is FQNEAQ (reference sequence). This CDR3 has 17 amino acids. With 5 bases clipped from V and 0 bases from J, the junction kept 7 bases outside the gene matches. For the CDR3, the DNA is TGTGCCAGCAGCCCCGGACAGGGGATCGCAACTAATGAAAAACTGTTTTTT. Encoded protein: CASSPGQGIATNEKLFF. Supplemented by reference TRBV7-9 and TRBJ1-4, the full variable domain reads DTGVSQNPRHKITKRGQNVTFRCDPISEHNRLYWYRQTLGQGPEFLTYFQNEAQLEKSRLLSDRFSAERPKGSFSTLEIQRTEQGDSAMYLCASSPGQGIATNEKLFFGSGTQLSVL.

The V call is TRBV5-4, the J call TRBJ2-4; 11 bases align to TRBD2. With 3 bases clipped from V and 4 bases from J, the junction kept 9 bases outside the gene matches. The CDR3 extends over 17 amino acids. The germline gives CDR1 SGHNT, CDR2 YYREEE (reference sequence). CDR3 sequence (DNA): TGTGCCAGCAGCTATACCTCCTGGACTAGCGGGAAAAACATTCAGTACTTC. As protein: CASSYTSWTSGKNIQYF.

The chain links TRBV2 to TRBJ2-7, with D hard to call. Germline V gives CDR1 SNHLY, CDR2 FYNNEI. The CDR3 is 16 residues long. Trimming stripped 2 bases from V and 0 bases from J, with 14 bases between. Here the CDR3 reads CASSELLQVLSYEQYF. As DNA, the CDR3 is TGTGCCAGCAGTGAATTATTGCAGGTACTCTCCTACGAGCAGTACTTC.

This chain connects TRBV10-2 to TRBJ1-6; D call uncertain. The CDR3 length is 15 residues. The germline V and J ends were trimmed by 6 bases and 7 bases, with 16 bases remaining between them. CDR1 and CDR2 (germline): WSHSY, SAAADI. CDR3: CASSLEGSQNSPLHF. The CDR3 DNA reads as TGCGCCAGCAGCTTAGAGGGATCTCAGAATTCACCCCTCCACTTT.

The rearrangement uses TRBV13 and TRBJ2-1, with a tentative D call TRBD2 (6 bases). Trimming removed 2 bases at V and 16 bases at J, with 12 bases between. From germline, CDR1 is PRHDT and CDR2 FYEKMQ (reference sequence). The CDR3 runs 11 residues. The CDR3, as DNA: TGTGCCAGCAGCTTAATGGGGACTCAATTCTTC. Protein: CASSLMGTQFF.

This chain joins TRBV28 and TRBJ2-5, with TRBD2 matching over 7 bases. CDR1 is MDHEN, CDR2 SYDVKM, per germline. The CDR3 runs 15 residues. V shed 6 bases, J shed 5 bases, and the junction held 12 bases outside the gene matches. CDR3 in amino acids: CASSLGRERRETQYF. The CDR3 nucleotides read TGTGCCAGCAGCCTAGGGCGGGAGAGGAGGGAGACCCAGTACTTC.